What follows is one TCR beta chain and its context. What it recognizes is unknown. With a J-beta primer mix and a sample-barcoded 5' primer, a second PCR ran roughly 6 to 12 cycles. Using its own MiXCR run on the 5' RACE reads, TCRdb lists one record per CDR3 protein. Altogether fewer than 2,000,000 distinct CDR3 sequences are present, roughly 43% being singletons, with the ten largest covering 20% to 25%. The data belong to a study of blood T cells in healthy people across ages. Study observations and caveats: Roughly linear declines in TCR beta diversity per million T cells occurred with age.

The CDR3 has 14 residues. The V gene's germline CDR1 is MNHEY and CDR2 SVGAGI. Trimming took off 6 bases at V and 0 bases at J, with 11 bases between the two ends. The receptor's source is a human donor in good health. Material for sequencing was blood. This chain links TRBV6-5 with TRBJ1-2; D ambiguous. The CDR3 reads CASSPWRSNYGYTF. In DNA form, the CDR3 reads TGTGCCAGCAGCCCCTGGAGGTCTAACTATGGCTACACCTTC.